The next 9 T cell receptor beta chains were all read from a single sample in a study of blood T cell repertoires in COVID-19. Clones were read by immunoSEQ multiplex PCR, and TCRdb kept only the in-frame ones, dropping some. The sample shows around 110,000 clones, more than 70% of them seen only once. Sequencing was done on a sample of peripheral blood. These TCRs come from an older man with acute or convalescent COVID-19.

J is TRBJ2-2 and V is TRBV3-1 (or the pseudogene TRBV3-2); 15 bases line up with TRBD2. The CDR3 extends over 20 amino acids. Germline assignment: CDR1 LGHDT and CDR2 YNNKEL (reference sequence). V lost 4 bases, J lost 0 bases, and 9 bases stayed unmatched. DNA for the CDR3: TGTGCCAGCAGCCGATTTACGGGGACTAGCGGGGGGACGAACACCGGGGAGCTGTTTTTT. Amino acids: CASSRFTGTSGGTNTGELFF.

Of note for this clone: The junction shows a germline mismatch at one end, possibly a read error. This chain uses TRBV12-5 with TRBJ1-1, with D unresolved. Per germline, CDR1 LGHNT and CDR2 FRNRAP. This CDR3 contains 13 residues. The CDR3 sequence is CASGLGGLTAAFF. Written as DNA, the CDR3 is TGTGCTAGTGGTTTGGGTGGACTAACTGCAGCTTTCTTT.

The chain is built from TRBV18 and TRBJ1-2, with D unresolved. Germline V gene data show CDR1 as KGHSH and CDR2 as LQKENI. V dropped 6 bases and J dropped 8 bases, with 16 bases sitting between them. This CDR3 region has 13 residues. The CDR3 loop reads CASSPIGLRGYTF. The CDR3 coding sequence is TGTGCCAGCTCGCCGATCGGACTCAGAGGCTACACCTTC.

J is TRBJ2-1 and V is TRBV9; 12 positions match TRBD2. Germline CDR1 SGDLS, CDR2 YYNGEE. This CDR3 has 17 residues. Trimming at V came to 1 base and at J to 7 bases, leaving 9 bases not matched to a gene. The CDR3 coding sequence is TGTGCCAGCAGCGTATCGGCAACTAGCGGGGGGACTAATGAGCAGTTCTTC. This gives the protein CASSVSATSGGTNEQFF.

Note on this clone: Within the sample, other DNA sequences also encode this same CDR3. This rearrangement joins TRBV7-8 to TRBJ1-5, with D hard to call. Trimming removed 8 bases from V and 0 bases from J, with 11 bases in between. This CDR3 comprises 14 residues. Germline V lookup: CDR1 SGHVS, CDR2 FQNEAQ. The CDR3 region is CASSLGNSNQPQHF. CDR3 sequence (DNA): TGTGCCAGCTCCCTAGGAAATAGCAATCAGCCCCAGCATTTT.

The CDR3 bases are TGTGCCAGCAGAAGGTCAGGGGGCTCTCAGCCCCAGCATTTT. Amino acids: CASRRSGGSQPQHF. This chain joins TRBV6-5 and TRBJ1-5, with TRBD1 matching 8 bases. The CDR3 runs to 14 residues. The V gene's germline CDR1 is MNHEY and CDR2 SVGAGI. V was clipped by 6 bases and J by 6 bases; unmatched bases: 7.

The CDR3: CASSLLDSYTEAFF. The CDR3 coding sequence is TGTGCCAGCAGTTTACTAGACAGTTACACTGAAGCTTTCTTT. V usage is TRBV27 and J usage is TRBJ1-1; D might be TRBD1 (5 bases). Trimming stripped 2 bases from V and 3 bases from J, with 10 bases between. Germline loops: CDR1 MNHEY, CDR2 SMNVEV (reference sequence). The CDR3 totals 14 residues.

The V and J genes are TRBV2 and TRBJ1-1; weak D call: TRBD1 (5 bases). The CDR3 is 15 residues long. The germline V and J ends were trimmed by 5 bases and 5 bases, with 18 bases remaining between them. Germline V gene lookup returns CDR1 SNHLY and CDR2 FYNNEI. In DNA form, the CDR3 reads TGTGCCAGCAGTCTACCGCAAGGGGCGAGAACTGAAGCTTTCTTT. Protein: CASSLPQGARTEAFF.

The chain combines TRBV27 with TRBJ1-4; 11 nucleotides agree with TRBD1. The V gene end was trimmed by 5 bases and the J gene end by 8 bases; junction bases not matched to a gene: 4. CDR1 MNHEY and CDR2 SMNVEV come from the germline V gene (reference sequence). CDR3 length: 14 amino acids. The CDR3 protein is CASSQRDRGEKLFF. The CDR3 DNA is TGTGCCAGCAGTCAACGGGACAGGGGGGAAAAACTGTTTTTT.